The 19 T cell receptor beta chains listed next were all sequenced from one sample in a study of T-cell reconstitution after alpha-beta-depleted transplantation in children. For TCRbeta, the library was prepared with unique molecular identifiers. TCRdb reprocessed the PCR reads via MiXCR and lists one record per CDR3 protein. This table has roughly 500,000 distinct CDR3 sequences, about an eighth appearing once. Specimen: PBMCs from the stem cell graft donor, collected from the stem cell graft. These receptors all stem from a human donor who donated a stem cell graft to a child with combined immunodeficiency.

This clonotype was detected only a few times. This chain uses TRBV6-2 or TRBV6-3 with TRBJ2-1, with 12 bases fitting TRBD2. Trimming removed 1 base from V and 5 bases from J; junction bases left unmatched: 6. The germline gives CDR1 MNHEY, CDR2 SVGEGT. This CDR3 is built from 17 residues. This CDR3 reads CASSYWLAGGRHNEQFF. In DNA, the CDR3 is TGTGCCAGCAGTTACTGGCTAGCGGGGGGGCGGCACAATGAGCAGTTCTTC.

This chain joins TRBV11-1 and TRBJ2-5; 8 bases fit TRBD1. With 5 bases clipped from V and 9 bases from J, the junction kept 20 bases outside the gene matches. Germline lookup yields CDR1 SGHAT and CDR2 FQDESV (reference sequence). The CDR3 length is 17 residues. The chain's CDR3 is CASSPPPELGQGGAQYF. The CDR3 DNA reads as TGTGCCAGCAGCCCGCCCCCTGAGCTCGGACAGGGTGGGGCCCAGTACTTC. The full variable domain, in which reference TRBV11-1 and TRBJ2-5 provide the parts outside the CDR3, is EAEVAQSPRYKITEKSQAVAFWCDPISGHATLYWYRQILGQGPELLVQFQDESVVDDSQLPKDRFSAERLKGVDSTLKIQPAELGDSAMYLCASSPPPELGQGGAQYFGPGTRLLVL.

This clonotype was seen more than once but under ten times. This chain connects TRBV12-3 or TRBV12-4 to TRBJ2-1, with 8 bases matching TRBD2. The CDR3 length is 16 residues. V was pared by 7 bases and J by 8 bases, with 16 bases of the junction left unmatched. The CDR3 spells CASKTLQRLAGDEQFF. CDR3 DNA sequence: TGTGCCAGCAAAACCCTACAGCGGCTAGCGGGCGATGAGCAGTTCTTC.

The chain has TRBV7-6 and TRBJ2-2; D possibly matches TRBD1 or TRBD2 (5 bases each). CDR3 length: 16 amino acids. V was trimmed by 0 bases and J by 4 bases, leaving 12 bases between them. The germline gives CDR1 SGHVS, CDR2 FNYEAQ. In DNA form, the CDR3 reads TGTGCCAGCAGCTTAGCTGGGACCCGGGGCACCGGGGAGCTGTTTTTT. Encoded protein: CASSLAGTRGTGELFF.

This clonotype has a count of ten or more. The rearrangement joins TRBV12-3 or TRBV12-4 to TRBJ2-2; possible D gene TRBD2, 5 bases. V shed 5 bases and J shed 0 bases, with 10 bases lying between them. CDR3 length: 15 amino acids. The CDR3 loop is CASSVLGPNTGELFF. The CDR3 DNA is TGTGCCAGCAGTGTACTAGGCCCGAACACCGGGGAGCTGTTTTTT.

Many counts were recorded for this clonotype. The chain carries TRBV4-3 and TRBJ2-2, with D hard to call. Germline CDR1 LGHNA, CDR2 YSLEER. Trimming took 1 base from V and 2 from J, leaving 11 bases between them. The CDR3 covers 16 residues. The CDR3 DNA follows: TGCGCCAGCAGCCAAGGTGGGATGGGTAACACCGGGGAGCTGTTTTTT. Residues: CASSQGGMGNTGELFF.

This clonotype was seen a handful of times. The CDR3 DNA reads as TGTGCCAGCAGCTACACGCCTATCTGGGTTCGGGAAAAAAACATTCAGTACTTC. The encoded protein is CASSYTPIWVREKNIQYF. The chain employs TRBV11-2 and TRBJ2-4; D perhaps matches TRBD2 (5 bases). Deletions cut 4 bases from V and 4 bases from J, with 23 bases between. This CDR3 is 18 amino acids long. Per the germline V gene, CDR1 is SGHAT and CDR2 is FQNNGV.

This clonotype was detected a few times. The chain couples TRBV18 to TRBJ2-7, with D tentatively TRBD1 (6 bases). Trimming removed 5 bases at V and 3 bases at J, with 17 bases between. Germline lookup yields CDR1 KGHSH and CDR2 LQKENI. The CDR3 is 15 residues long. CDR3 residues: CASSSDRIVGYEQYF. CDR3 in DNA: TGTGCCAGCTCATCCGACAGGATAGTAGGCTACGAGCAGTACTTC.

The sample holds many counts of this clonotype. The genes are TRBV6-2 or TRBV6-3 and TRBJ2-1; 9 bases are shared with TRBD1. V trimming: 0 bases; J trimming: 6 bases; junction bases outside the gene matches: 0. Germline CDR1 reads MNHEY; CDR2 reads SVGEGT. This CDR3 contains 14 residues. CDR3 protein: CASSYSTGGNEQFF. The CDR3 region has the DNA TGTGCCAGCAGTTACTCGACAGGGGGCAATGAGCAGTTCTTC.

At least ten counts were recorded for this clonotype. The chain combines TRBV6-5 with TRBJ1-2; the D is unclear. Deletions cut 2 bases from V and 7 bases from J, with 17 bases between. Germline loops: CDR1 MNHEY, CDR2 SVGAGI. This CDR3 has 15 amino acids. The CDR3 DNA reads as TGTGCCAGCAGTTACAGGGCGGGCGGGCCGGCTGGCTACACCTTC. It is translated as CASSYRAGGPAGYTF.

This clonotype was detected ten times or more. The CDR3 is CAIEAGQETQYF. CDR3 coding DNA: TGTGCCATTGAAGCGGGACAAGAGACCCAGTACTTC. The rearrangement links TRBV10-3 to TRBJ2-5, with 7 bases that match TRBD2. Germline V gene sequence: CDR1 ENHRY, CDR2 SYGVKD. J was trimmed by 2 bases and V by 9 bases; bases with no gene match: 3. The CDR3 consists of 12 residues.

The chain combines TRBV2 with TRBJ2-3; 7 bases are a match to TRBD2. The CDR3 consists of 15 residues. CDR1 and CDR2 (germline): SNHLY, FYNNEI. V was clipped by 7 bases and J by 3 bases; unmatched bases: 10. DNA for the CDR3: TGTGCCAGCATGGGGCGAAGTAGCGGGACAGATACGCAGTATTTT. This codes for CASMGRSSGTDTQYF.

This clonotype was seen more than once but under ten times. The chain employs TRBV12-5 and TRBJ2-5; 9 bases line up with TRBD1. Trimming at V came to 5 bases and at J to 3 bases, leaving 7 bases not matched to a gene. The CDR3 has 15 amino acids. Germline V gives CDR1 LGHNT, CDR2 FRNRAP. CDR3 in amino acids: CASGPTWTGEETQYF. The CDR3 nucleotides are TGTGCTAGTGGTCCTACTTGGACAGGGGAAGAGACCCAGTACTTC. The whole variable domain, filled in from reference TRBV12-5 and TRBJ2-5, reads DARVTQTPRHKVTEMGQEVTMRCQPILGHNTVFWYRQTMMQGLELLAYFRNRAPLDDSGMPKDRFSAEMPDATLATLKIQPSEPRDSAVYFCASGPTWTGEETQYFGPGTRLLVL.

This clonotype was counted at least ten times. The chain combines TRBV24-1 with TRBJ2-7; no firm D call. Germline CDR1 and CDR2: KGHDR and SFDVKD. Trimming stripped 0 bases from V and 7 bases from J, with 9 bases between. The CDR3 is 13 amino acids. CDR3 DNA: TGTGCCACCAGTGATTTGCAGAAGAGTGAGCAGTACTTC. As protein: CATSDLQKSEQYF.

Only a few counts were recorded for this clonotype. This chain connects TRBV11-2 to TRBJ2-1; D not resolved. Germline CDR1 reads SGHAT; CDR2 reads FQNNGV. This CDR3 is 16 amino acids long. V was trimmed by 4 bases and J by 7 bases, leaving 20 bases between them. CDR3 protein: CASSSPRFQKGNEQFF. In DNA, the CDR3 is TGTGCCAGCAGCTCCCCGAGGTTCCAGAAAGGGAATGAGCAGTTCTTC.

This clonotype appeared many times. V and J are TRBV27 and TRBJ1-6; D unresolved. Trimming removed 9 bases at V and 4 bases at J, with 7 bases between. Per germline, CDR1 MNHEY and CDR2 SMNVEV (reference sequence). The CDR3 contains 12 residues. The CDR3 is CASGRYNSPLHF. The CDR3 DNA sequence: TGTGCCAGTGGACGGTATAATTCACCCCTCCACTTT.

For this clonotype: At one of its ends the junction is not consistent with the germline gene, which may arise from a read error. The V call is TRBV4-2, the J call TRBJ2-7, with 10 bases aligning to TRBD2. In germline, CDR1 is LGHNA, CDR2 YNFKEQ. CDR3 size: 15 residues. Written as DNA, the CDR3 is TGTGCCAGCAGCCCGTGGACTAGCGGAGGATACGAGGAGTACTTC. Protein: CASSPWTSGGYEEYF.

There are a few counts of this clonotype. This chain connects TRBV7-3 to TRBJ2-3; unclear D gene. CDR1 is SGHTA, CDR2 FQGTGA, per germline. Trimming cost V 2 bases and J 5 bases, with 8 bases left between them. This CDR3 region has 13 residues. The DNA of the CDR3 is TGTGCCAGCAGCTTATCGTGGGGAGATACGCAGTATTTT. Its protein is CASSLSWGDTQYF.

The V and J genes are TRBV7-8 and TRBJ2-7; D is unresolved. This CDR3 is built from 12 residues. Trimming left V 7 bases short and J 3 bases short, with 10 bases between. Germline V CDR1 and CDR2: SGHVS, FQNEAQ. CDR3 region: CASTITSYEQYF. CDR3 sequence (DNA): TGTGCCAGCACCATAACCAGCTACGAGCAGTACTTC.